This T cell receptor (beta chain) was sequenced during a study of beta chain features in type 1 diabetes. Overall study results and limits: Moderately but significantly shorter TCRB CDR3s were found in Type 1 diabetes patients in all four CD4+ subsets.

This CDR3 has 18 amino acids. The junction had 6 bases not matched to a gene; V was cut back by 1 base and J by 2 bases. Looked up from germline, CDR1 is SGHTA and CDR2 is FQGNSA. This clone has more than one count but fewer than ten. Its antigen is unknown. What was sequenced were expressed TCRB transcripts, since all of the isolated RNA had been reverse transcribed. Some clones are missing from TCRdb's copy, which holds only in-frame ones; the method was immunoSEQ multiplex PCR. The table includes 40,000 to 50,000 clones, 66% detected once. The sequencing sample was made of Tregs from blood. The J gene is TRBJ2-7, the V gene TRBV7-2; TRBD2 agrees at 15 bases. The sequence came from a man aged 30 to 45 with type 1 diabetes. Some clones in this sample may be carry-over from other donors' samples. The chain's CDR3 is CASSLGGLAGGPAYEQYF. In DNA form, the CDR3 reads TGTGCCAGCAGCTTAGGGGGACTAGCGGGGGGCCCCGCCTACGAGCAGTACTTC.